This paragraph covers one TCR beta chain sequence. Antigen specificity is unknown. The sample originates from a study of T cells after yellow fever vaccination. General study findings and limits: Post-booster repertoires contained most primary-vaccination clones again (around 96% CD4, about 90% CD8).

Conversion of TCR transcripts into cDNA relied on 5'RACE template switching, which added a universal primer site and UMIs. TCRdb redid the calling of the 5' RACE reads with MiXCR, one entry per CDR3 protein. Among 300,000 or so distinct CDR3 sequences listed, roughly 8.4% were seen once. The CDR3 has 13 residues. Deletions cut 0 bases from V and 8 bases from J, with 11 bases between. Looked up from germline, CDR1 is SGHNT and CDR2 is YYREEE (reference sequence). The sequence was collected from a man aged 18 to 35 who received the YFV17D yellow fever vaccine. The chain recombines TRBV5-4 with TRBJ1-2, with a possible D match to TRBD1 (6 bases). This specimen consisted of PBMCs, obtained roughly 45 days after the first yellow fever vaccination. The CDR3 sequence is CASSLAGGAGYTF. The CDR3 nucleotides read TGTGCCAGCAGCTTGGCCGGGGGCGCGGGCTACACCTTC.